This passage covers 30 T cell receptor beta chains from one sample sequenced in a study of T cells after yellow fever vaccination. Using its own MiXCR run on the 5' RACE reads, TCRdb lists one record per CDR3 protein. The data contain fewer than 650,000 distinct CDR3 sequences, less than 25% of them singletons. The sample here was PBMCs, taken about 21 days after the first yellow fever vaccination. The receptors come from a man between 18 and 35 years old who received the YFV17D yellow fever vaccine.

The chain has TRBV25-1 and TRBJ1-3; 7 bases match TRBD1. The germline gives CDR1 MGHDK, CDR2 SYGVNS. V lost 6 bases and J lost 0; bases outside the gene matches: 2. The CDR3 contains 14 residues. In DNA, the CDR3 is TGTGCCAGCAGGCCAGGGGGCTCTGGAAACACCATATATTTT. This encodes CASRPGGSGNTIYF.

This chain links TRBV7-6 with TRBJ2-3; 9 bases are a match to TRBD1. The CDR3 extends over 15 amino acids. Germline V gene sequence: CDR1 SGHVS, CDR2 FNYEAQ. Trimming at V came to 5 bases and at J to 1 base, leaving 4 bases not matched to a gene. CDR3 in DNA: TGTGCCAGCAGCCACAGGACAGGGGGCACAGATACGCAGTATTTT. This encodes CASSHRTGGTDTQYF.

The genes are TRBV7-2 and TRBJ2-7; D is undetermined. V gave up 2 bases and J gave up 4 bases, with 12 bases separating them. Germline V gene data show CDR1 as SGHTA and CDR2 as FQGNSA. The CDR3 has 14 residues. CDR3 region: CASSLLGPLYEQYV. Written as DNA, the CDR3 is TGTGCCAGCAGCTTACTTGGCCCACTATACGAGCAGTACGTC.

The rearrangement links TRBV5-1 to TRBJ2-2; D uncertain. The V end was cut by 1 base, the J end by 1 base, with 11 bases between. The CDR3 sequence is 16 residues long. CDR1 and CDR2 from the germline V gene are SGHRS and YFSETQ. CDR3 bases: TGCGCCAGCAGCTTGATCGACGCAGTGAACACCGGGGAGCTGTTTTTT. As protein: CASSLIDAVNTGELFF.

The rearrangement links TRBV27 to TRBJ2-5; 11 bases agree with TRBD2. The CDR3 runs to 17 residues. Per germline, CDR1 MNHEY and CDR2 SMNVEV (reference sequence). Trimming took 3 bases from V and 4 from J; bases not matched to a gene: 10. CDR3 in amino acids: CASSLKTSGEVRETQYF. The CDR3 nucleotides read TGTGCCAGCAGTTTGAAGACTAGCGGGGAAGTGCGAGAGACCCAGTACTTC.

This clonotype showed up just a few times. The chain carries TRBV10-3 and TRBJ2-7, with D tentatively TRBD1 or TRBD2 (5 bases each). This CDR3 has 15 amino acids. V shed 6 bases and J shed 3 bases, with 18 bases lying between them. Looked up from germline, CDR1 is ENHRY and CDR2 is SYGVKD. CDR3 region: CAIRPSGAPNYEQYF. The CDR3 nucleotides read TGTGCCATCAGGCCATCCGGGGCCCCAAACTACGAGCAGTACTTC.

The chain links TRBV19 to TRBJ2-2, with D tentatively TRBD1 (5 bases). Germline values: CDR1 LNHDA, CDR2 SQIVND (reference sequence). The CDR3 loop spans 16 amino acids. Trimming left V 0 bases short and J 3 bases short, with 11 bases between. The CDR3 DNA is TGTGCCAGTAGTATAGATCTGACAGTCTACACCGGGGAGCTGTTTTTT. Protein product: CASSIDLTVYTGELFF.

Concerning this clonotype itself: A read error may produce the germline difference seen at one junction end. The CDR3 DNA is TGTGCCAGCAGCGCCTCTTCGGGCAGGCGCCCCGCGCACTTC. This translates into CASSASSGRRPAHF. This sequence joins TRBV6-1 and TRBJ2-7; no clear D. The CDR3 has 14 amino acids. CDR1 is MNHNS and CDR2 is SASEGT in the germline V gene.

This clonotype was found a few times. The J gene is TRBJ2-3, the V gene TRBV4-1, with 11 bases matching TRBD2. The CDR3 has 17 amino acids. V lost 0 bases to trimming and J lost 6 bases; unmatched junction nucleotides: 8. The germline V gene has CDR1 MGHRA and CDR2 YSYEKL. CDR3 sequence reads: CASSQEVTSGAGDTQYF. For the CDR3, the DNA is TGCGCCAGCAGCCAAGAGGTGACTAGCGGGGCCGGGGATACGCAGTATTTT.

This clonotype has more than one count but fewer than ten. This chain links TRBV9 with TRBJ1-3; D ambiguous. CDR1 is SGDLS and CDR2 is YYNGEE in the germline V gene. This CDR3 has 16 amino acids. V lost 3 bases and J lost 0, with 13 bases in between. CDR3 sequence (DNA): TGTGCCAGCAGCGGGCACATCGTGGGCTCTGGAAACACCATATATTTT. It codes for CASSGHIVGSGNTIYF.

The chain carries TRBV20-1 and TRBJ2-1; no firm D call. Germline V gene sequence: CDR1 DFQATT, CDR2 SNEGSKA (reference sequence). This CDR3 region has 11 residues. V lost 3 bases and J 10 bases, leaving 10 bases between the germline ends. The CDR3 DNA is TGCAGTGCTAGCCCAGTCTGGGAGCAGTTCTTC. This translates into CSASPVWEQFF.

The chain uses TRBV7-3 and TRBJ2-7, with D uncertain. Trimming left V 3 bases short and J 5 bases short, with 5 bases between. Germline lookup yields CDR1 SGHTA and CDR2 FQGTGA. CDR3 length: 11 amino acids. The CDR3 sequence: CASSFLNEQYV. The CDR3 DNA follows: TGTGCCAGCAGCTTTCTGAACGAGCAGTACGTC.

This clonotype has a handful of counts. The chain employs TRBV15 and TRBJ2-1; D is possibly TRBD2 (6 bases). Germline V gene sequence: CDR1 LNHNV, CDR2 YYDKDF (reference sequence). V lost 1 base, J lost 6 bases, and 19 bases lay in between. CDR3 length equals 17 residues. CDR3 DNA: TGTGCCACCAGCAGAGGTCGCTCCAGGGCGGGACTCAATGAGCAGTTCTTC. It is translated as CATSRGRSRAGLNEQFF.

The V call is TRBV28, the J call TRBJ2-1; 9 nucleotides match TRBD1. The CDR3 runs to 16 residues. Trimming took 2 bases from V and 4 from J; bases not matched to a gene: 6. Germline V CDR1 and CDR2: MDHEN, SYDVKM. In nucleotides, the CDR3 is TGTGCCAGCAGTTTACAGACAGGGGGTAATTACAATGAGCAGTTCTTC. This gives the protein CASSLQTGGNYNEQFF.

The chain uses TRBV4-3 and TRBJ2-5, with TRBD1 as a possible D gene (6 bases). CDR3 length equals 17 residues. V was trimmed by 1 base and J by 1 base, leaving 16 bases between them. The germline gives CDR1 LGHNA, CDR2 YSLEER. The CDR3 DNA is TGCGCCAGCAGCCAAGGCCAGGGGCTAGGAACCCAAGAGACCCAGTACTTC. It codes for CASSQGQGLGTQETQYF.

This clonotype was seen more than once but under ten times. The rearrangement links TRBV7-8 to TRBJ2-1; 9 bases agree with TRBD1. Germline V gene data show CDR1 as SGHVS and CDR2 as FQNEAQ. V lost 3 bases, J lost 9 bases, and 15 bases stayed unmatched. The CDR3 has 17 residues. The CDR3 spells CASSFTPGQGVLGEQFF. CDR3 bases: TGTGCCAGCAGCTTTACTCCGGGACAGGGAGTATTGGGTGAGCAGTTCTTC.

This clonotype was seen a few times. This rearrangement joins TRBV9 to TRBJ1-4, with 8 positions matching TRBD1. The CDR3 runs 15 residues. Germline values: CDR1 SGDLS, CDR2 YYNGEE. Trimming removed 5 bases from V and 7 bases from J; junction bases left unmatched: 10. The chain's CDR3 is CASSGPGQEAEKLFF. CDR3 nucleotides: TGTGCCAGCAGTGGTCCGGGACAGGAGGCTGAAAAACTGTTTTTT.

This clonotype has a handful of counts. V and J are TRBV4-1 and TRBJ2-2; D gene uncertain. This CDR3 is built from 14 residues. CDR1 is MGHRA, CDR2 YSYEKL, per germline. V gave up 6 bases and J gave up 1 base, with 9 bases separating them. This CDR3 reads CASRYLENTGELFF. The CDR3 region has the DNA TGCGCCAGCAGGTATTTGGAGAACACCGGGGAGCTGTTTTTT.

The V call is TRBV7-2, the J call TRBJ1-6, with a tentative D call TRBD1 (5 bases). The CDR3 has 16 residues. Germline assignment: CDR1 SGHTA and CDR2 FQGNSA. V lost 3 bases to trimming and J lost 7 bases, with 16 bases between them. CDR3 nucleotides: TGTGCCAGCAGCTTGAGATCGGGACCGCCCAATTCACCCCTCCACTTT. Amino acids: CASSLRSGPPNSPLHF.

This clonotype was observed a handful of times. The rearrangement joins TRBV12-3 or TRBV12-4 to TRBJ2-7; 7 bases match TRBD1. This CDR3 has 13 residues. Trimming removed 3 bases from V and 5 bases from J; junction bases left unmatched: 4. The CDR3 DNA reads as TGTGCCAGCAGTTTCCTGGGACAGAACGAGCAGTACGTC. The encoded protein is CASSFLGQNEQYV.

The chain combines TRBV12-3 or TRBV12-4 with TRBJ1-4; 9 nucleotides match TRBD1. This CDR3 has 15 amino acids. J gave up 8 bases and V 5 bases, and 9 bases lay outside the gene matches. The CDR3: CASSPGTGMYEKLFF. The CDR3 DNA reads TGTGCCAGCAGTCCTGGGACAGGGATGTACGAAAAACTGTTTTTT.

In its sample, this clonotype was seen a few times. Written as DNA, the CDR3 is TGTGCCAGCAGTTACTCGATAGGAGCGGGGGGGTCAGATACGCAGTATTTT. It translates to CASSYSIGAGGSDTQYF. This rearrangement joins TRBV6-5 to TRBJ2-3; TRBD2 matches at 10 bases. Germline V gene lookup returns CDR1 MNHEY and CDR2 SVGAGI. With V trimmed by 0 bases and J by 4 bases, 7 bases remained unmatched. CDR3 length equals 17 residues.

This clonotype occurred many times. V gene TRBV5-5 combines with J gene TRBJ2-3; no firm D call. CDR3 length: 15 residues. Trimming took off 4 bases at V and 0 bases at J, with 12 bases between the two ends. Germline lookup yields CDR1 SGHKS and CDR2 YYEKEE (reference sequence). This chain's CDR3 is CASSPPPTSTDTQYF. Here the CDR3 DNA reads TGTGCCAGCAGCCCCCCCCCGACCAGCACAGATACGCAGTATTTT.

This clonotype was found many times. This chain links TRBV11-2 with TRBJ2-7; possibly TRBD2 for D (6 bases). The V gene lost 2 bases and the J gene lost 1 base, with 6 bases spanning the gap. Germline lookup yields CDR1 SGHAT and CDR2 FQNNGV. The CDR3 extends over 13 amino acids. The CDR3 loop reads CASSLRGSYEQYV. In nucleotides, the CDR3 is TGTGCCAGCAGCTTACGGGGGTCCTACGAGCAGTACGTC.

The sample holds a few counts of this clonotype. The CDR3 coding sequence is TGTGCCAGCAGCCAAGATCCGTCTTTTCCCAATCAGCCCCAGCATTTT. Translating it yields CASSQDPSFPNQPQHF. This rearrangement joins TRBV14 to TRBJ1-5, with D unresolved. The CDR3 has 16 residues. With 0 bases removed from V and 3 bases from J, the gap between germline ends came to 12 bases. Germline V gene sequence: CDR1 SGHDN, CDR2 FVKESK.

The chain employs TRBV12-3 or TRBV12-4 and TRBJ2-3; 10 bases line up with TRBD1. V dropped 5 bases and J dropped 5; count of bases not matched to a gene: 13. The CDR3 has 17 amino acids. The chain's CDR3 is CASSLSRDRGRVDTQYF. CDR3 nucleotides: TGTGCCAGCAGTCTAAGCCGGGACAGGGGTAGAGTAGATACGCAGTATTTT.

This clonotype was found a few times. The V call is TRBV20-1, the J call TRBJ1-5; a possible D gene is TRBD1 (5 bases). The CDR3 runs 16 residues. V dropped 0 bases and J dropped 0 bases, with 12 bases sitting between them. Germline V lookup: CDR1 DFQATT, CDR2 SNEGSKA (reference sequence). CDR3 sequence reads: CSARDPSGGSNQPQHF. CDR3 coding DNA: TGCAGTGCTAGAGACCCTAGCGGGGGTAGCAATCAGCCCCAGCATTTT.

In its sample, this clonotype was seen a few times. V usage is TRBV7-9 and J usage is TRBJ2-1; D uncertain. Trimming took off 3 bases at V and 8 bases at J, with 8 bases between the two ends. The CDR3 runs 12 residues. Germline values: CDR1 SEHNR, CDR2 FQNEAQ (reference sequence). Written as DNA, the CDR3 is TGTGCCAGCAGCTTTGGCGAGTATGAGCAGTTCTTC. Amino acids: CASSFGEYEQFF.

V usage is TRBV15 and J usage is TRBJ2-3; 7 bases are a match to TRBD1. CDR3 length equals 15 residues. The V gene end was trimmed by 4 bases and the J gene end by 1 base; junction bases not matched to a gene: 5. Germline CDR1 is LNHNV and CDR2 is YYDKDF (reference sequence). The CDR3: CATSKFQGGTDTQYF. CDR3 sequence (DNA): TGTGCCACCAGCAAGTTCCAGGGGGGCACAGATACGCAGTATTTT.

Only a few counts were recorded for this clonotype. The DNA for the CDR3 is TGTGCCAGCAGGGCCTCGGGGTCTGCTAGCTCCTACAATGAGCAGTTCTTC. It translates to CASRASGSASSYNEQFF. V and J are TRBV28 and TRBJ2-1, with a weak D call TRBD2 (5 bases). CDR3 length equals 17 residues. V lost 6 bases and J lost 0, with 18 bases in between. Germline-derived CDR1 and CDR2 are MDHEN and SYDVKM.